The following is a T cell receptor beta chain sequence with its context. What it recognizes is unknown. This sample is drawn from a study of CXCR3-negative and CXCR3-positive naive CD8 T cells. Triplicates of about 300,000 cells were sorted from each CD8+ T cell subset. Study-wide results and limits: Naive CXCR3-negative cells resembled naive CXCR3-positive cells in TRBV-TRBJ usage; memory cells differed.

The CDR3 spans 13 residues. Germline loops: CDR1 SQVTM, CDR2 ANQGSEA. UMI-labeled 5' RACE yielded the TRB cDNA libraries. One entry per CDR3 protein, without DNA, is what TCRdb gives after re-calling the 5' RACE reads. This sample's table reports tens of thousands of distinct CDR3 sequences. The sequenced sample was memory CD8+ T cells from blood. J is TRBJ1-2 and V is TRBV29-1. This TCR derives from a human donor in good health. Some clones in this sample may be carry-over from other donors' samples. The CDR3 protein is CSVDDPASYGYTF.